The following is a T cell receptor (beta chain) sequence with its context. Its antigen is not identified. This sample is drawn from a study of CD8+ T cells in alopecia areata. Findings of the study overall: On tofacitinib, scalp clonality and expanded CD8+ clones among top 100 fell significantly.

The authors extracted RNA and reverse transcribed it into cDNA as the sequencing template. TCRdb's copy holds only in-frame clones and misses some; the assay was immunoSEQ multiplex PCR. The repertoire holds 250,000 to 300,000 clones, with 58% as singletons. This sample's treatment: oral pan-JAK inhibitor, 5-10 mg twice daily. Punch biopsies of lesional scalp, plus peripheral blood, were taken from alopecia areata patients. Trimming took 2 bases from V and 0 from J, leaving 7 bases between them. CDR1 and CDR2 from the germline V gene are ENHRY and SYGVKD. The length of the CDR3 is 14 residues. Sequenced here: CD4+ T cells sorted from blood, sampled at week 24, from a patient treated with tofacitinib. The V gene is TRBV10-3, the J gene TRBJ1-1, with D hard to call. The receptor's source is a human donor with alopecia areata. The CDR3 sequence: CAISERLVNTEAFF. The CDR3 region has the DNA TGTGCCATCAGTGAGCGGTTGGTGAACACTGAAGCTTTCTTT.